Below, 8 T cell receptor beta chains from the same sample are listed, as sequenced in a study of T-cell reconstitution after alpha-beta-depleted transplantation in children. The TCRbeta library was prepared with unique molecular identifiers. TCRdb re-called the PCR reads through MiXCR, storing one row per CDR3 protein. The data show about 300,000 distinct CDR3 sequences, over 9% seen once. The sequenced sample was PBMCs, obtained before TCRalphabeta/CD19-depleted stem cell transplant. Every receptor here comes from a boy under three years old with acute myeloid leukemia, due to receive a stem cell transplant.

V is TRBV7-9 and J is TRBJ1-2; D unclear. Germline CDR1 is SEHNR and CDR2 is FQNEAQ (reference sequence). The CDR3 contains 11 residues. V was clipped by 5 bases and J by 8 bases, with 9 bases between them. CDR3 sequence reads: CASSHEGGYTF. In DNA, the CDR3 is TGTGCCAGCAGCCATGAAGGAGGCTACACCTTC.

This clonotype was picked up many times. The rearrangement links TRBV19 to TRBJ2-1, with TRBD2 identical over 9 bases. The germline V gene encodes CDR1 LNHDA and CDR2 SQIVND (reference sequence). J was trimmed by 4 bases and V by 1 base; bases with no gene match: 2. CDR3 length equals 15 residues. The CDR3 reads CASSIGLAEYNEQFF. CDR3 bases: TGTGCCAGTAGTATAGGACTAGCGGAATACAATGAGCAGTTCTTC.

The chain joins TRBV4-2 to TRBJ1-2; D remains unclear. V was pared by 8 bases and J by 4 bases, with 14 bases between. The CDR3 runs 13 residues. CDR1 and CDR2 from the germline V gene are LGHNA and YNFKEQ. The CDR3 region is CASGDGRRYGYTF. As DNA, the CDR3 is TGTGCCAGCGGCGATGGGCGCCGCTATGGCTACACCTTC.

This chain links TRBV23-1 with TRBJ1-5; D may be TRBD1 (5 bases). TRBV23-1 is recorded as an ORF, its role being uncertain. V was trimmed by 2 bases and J by 5 bases, leaving 10 bases between them. The CDR3 has 14 residues. This CDR3 is CASSQMGVDQPQHF. CDR3 nucleotide sequence: TGCGCCAGCAGTCAAATGGGGGTTGATCAGCCCCAGCATTTT.

In the case of this clonotype: This may come from a read error, since a much larger clone is one base off. The V gene is TRBV5-1, the J gene TRBJ1-4; no firm D call. The V end lost 1 base, the J end lost 8 bases, and 15 bases lay between the germline ends. Germline V gives CDR1 SGHRS, CDR2 YFSETQ. CDR3 length: 15 amino acids. CDR3 bases: TGCGCCAGCAGCTTGAAGAGCCGTTTGGAAGAAAAACTGTTTTTT. Protein sequence: CASSLKSRLEEKLFF.

The CDR3 loop is CASSSDLEETQYF. The CDR3, as DNA: TGTGCCAGCAGCTCAGACTTGGAAGAGACCCAGTACTTC. V usage is TRBV7-3 and J usage is TRBJ2-5; D unclear. The length of the CDR3 is 13 residues. V was trimmed by 4 bases and J by 3 bases, leaving 9 bases between them. Germline V lookup: CDR1 SGHTA, CDR2 FQGTGA.

V is TRBV2 and J is TRBJ2-7; 8 nucleotides align to TRBD1. This CDR3 region has 18 residues. CDR1 is SNHLY and CDR2 is FYNNEI in the germline V gene. The DNA for the CDR3 is TGTACCTTCAGTTCAAAACGAATGGACAGGGTACGCTCCTACGAGCAGTACTTC. Translating it yields CTFSSKRMDRVRSYEQYF.

This clonotype occurred many times. The rearrangement links TRBV20-1 to TRBJ1-2; D is possibly TRBD1 (5 bases). This CDR3 has 15 residues. With 2 bases removed from V and 4 bases from J, the gap between germline ends came to 17 bases. Germline loops: CDR1 DFQATT, CDR2 SNEGSKA (reference sequence). The CDR3 bases are TGCAGTGCTAGAATATCCCCTTTACAGGTCTATGGCTACACCTTC. Residues: CSARISPLQVYGYTF.